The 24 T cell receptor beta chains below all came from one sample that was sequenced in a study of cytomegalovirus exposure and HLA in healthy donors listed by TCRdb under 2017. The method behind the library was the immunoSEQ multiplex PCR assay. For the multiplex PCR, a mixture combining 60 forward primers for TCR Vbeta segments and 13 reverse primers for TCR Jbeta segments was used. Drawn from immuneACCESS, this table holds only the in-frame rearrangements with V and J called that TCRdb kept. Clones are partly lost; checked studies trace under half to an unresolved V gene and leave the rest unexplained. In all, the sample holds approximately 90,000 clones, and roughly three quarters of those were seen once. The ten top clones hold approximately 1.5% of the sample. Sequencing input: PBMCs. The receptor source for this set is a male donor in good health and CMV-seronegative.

The CDR3 sequence is CASSLDKGSYNEQFF. CDR3 in DNA: TGTGCCAGCAGCTTGGACAAGGGGTCCTACAATGAGCAGTTCTTC. The rearrangement joins TRBV5-4 to TRBJ2-1; possibly TRBD1 for D (5 bases). V lost 0 bases, J lost 1 base, and 8 bases lay in between. Germline CDR1 and CDR2: SGHNT and YYREEE (reference sequence). This CDR3 region has 15 residues. Full variable domain (rest looked up from reference TRBV5-4 and TRBJ2-1): ETGVTQSPTHLIKTRGQQVTLRCSSQSGHNTVSWYQQALGQGPQFIFQYYREEENGRGNFPPRFSGLQFPNYSSELNVNALELDDSALYLCASSLDKGSYNEQFFGPGTRLTVL.

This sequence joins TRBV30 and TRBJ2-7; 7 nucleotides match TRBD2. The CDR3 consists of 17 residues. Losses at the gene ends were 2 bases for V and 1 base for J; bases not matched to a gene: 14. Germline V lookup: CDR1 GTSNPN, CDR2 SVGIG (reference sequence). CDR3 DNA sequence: TGTGCCTGGAGTTTCCCGGGGGGAGCTCTCTTATCCTACGAGCAGTACTTC. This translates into CAWSFPGGALLSYEQYF.

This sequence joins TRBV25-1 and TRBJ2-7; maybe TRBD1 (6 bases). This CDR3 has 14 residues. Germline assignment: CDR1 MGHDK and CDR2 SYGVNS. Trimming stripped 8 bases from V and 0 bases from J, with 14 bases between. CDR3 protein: CASQGHVNSYEQYF. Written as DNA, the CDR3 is TGTGCCAGCCAGGGACACGTTAACTCCTACGAGCAGTACTTC.

CDR3 DNA: TGCGCCACGACGCCCGGGACAGCGAACACCGGGGAGCTGTTTTTT. Its translation: CATTPGTANTGELFF. This chain joins TRBV5-1 and TRBJ2-2; TRBD1 matches at 7 bases. The CDR3 sequence is 15 residues long. The germline gives CDR1 SGHRS, CDR2 YFSETQ. V lost 9 bases and J lost 0; bases outside the gene matches: 8.

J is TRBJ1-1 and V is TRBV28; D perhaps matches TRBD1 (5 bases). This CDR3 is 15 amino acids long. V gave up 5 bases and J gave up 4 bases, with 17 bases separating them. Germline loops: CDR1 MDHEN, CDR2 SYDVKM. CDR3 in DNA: TGTGCCAGCAGTGCCTATCAGGGATTTTTCACTGAAGCTTTCTTT. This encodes CASSAYQGFFTEAFF.

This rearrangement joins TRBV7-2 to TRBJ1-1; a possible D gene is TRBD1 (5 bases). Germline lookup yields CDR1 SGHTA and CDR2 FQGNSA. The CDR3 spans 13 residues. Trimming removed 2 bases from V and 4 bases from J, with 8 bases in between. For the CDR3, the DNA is TGTGCCAGCAGCTTAAGGGGCGGCACTGAAGCTTTCTTT. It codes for CASSLRGGTEAFF.

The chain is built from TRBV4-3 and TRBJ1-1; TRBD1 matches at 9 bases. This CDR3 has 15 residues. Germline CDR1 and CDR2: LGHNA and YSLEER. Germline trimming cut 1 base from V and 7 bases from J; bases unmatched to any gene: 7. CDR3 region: CASSQAGTGKHEAFF. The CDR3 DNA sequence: TGCGCCAGCAGCCAAGCCGGGACAGGGAAGCATGAAGCTTTCTTT.

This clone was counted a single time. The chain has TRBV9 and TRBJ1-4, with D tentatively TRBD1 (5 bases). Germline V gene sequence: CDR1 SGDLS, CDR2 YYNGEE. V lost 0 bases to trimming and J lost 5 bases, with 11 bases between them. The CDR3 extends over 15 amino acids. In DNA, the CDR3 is TGTGCCAGCAGCGTAGAAGCCAGGGCCAATGAAAAACTGTTTTTT. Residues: CASSVEARANEKLFF.

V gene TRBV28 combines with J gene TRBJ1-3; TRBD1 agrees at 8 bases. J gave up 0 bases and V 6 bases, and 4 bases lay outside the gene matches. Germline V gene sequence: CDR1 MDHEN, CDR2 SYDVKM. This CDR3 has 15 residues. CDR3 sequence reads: CASSSGQVSGNTIYF. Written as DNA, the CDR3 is TGTGCCAGCAGCTCGGGACAGGTCTCTGGAAACACCATATATTTT.

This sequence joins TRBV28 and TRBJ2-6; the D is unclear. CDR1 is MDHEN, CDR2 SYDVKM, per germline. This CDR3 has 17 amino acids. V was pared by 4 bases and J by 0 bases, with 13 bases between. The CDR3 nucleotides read TGTGCCAGCAGTTCCCACGGGTCCTTCTCTGGGGCCAACGTCCTGACTTTC. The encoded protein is CASSSHGSFSGANVLTF. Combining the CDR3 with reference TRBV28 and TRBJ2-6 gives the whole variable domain DVKVTQSSRYLVKRTGEKVFLECVQDMDHENMFWYRQDPGLGLRLIYFSYDVKMKEKGDIPEGYSVSREKKERFSLILESASTNQTSMYLCASSSHGSFSGANVLTFGAGSRLTVL.

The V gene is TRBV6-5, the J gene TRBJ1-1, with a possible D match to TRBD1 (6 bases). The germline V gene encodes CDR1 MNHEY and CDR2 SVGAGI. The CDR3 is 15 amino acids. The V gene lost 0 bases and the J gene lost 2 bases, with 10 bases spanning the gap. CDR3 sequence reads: CASSYSGQYNTEAFF. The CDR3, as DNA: TGTGCCAGCAGTTACTCTGGACAGTACAACACTGAAGCTTTCTTT.

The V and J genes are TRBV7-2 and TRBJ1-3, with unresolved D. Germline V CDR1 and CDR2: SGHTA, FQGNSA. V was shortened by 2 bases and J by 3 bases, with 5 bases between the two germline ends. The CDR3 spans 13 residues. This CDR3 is CASSLSFGNTIYF. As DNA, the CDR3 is TGTGCCAGCAGCTTATCTTTTGGAAACACCATATATTTT.

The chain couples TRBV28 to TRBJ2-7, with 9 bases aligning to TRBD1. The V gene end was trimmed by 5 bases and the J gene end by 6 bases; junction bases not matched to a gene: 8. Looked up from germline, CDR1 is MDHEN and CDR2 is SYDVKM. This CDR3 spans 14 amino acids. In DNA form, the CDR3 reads TGTGCCAGCAGTGGCCCGGACAGGGGTAGCGAGCAGTACTTC. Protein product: CASSGPDRGSEQYF.

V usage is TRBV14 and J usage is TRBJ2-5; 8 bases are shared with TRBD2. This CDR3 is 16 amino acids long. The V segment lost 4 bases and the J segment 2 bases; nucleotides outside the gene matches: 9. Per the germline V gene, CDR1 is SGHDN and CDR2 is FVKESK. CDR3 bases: TGTGCCAGCAGCCTCCGAACCGGGACTAGGCAAGAGACCCAGTACTTC. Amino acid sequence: CASSLRTGTRQETQYF.

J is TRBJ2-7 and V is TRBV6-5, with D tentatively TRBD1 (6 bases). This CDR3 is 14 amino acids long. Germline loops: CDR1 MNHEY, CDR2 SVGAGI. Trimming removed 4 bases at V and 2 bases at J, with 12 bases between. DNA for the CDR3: TGTGCCAGCAGTTTTGGGGACATACCCTACGAGCAGTACTTC. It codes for CASSFGDIPYEQYF.

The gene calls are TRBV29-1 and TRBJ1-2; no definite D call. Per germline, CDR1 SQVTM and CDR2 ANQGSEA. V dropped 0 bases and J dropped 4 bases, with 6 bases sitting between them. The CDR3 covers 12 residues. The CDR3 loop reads CSVEDDTYGYTF. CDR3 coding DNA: TGCAGCGTTGAAGATGACACCTATGGCTACACCTTC.

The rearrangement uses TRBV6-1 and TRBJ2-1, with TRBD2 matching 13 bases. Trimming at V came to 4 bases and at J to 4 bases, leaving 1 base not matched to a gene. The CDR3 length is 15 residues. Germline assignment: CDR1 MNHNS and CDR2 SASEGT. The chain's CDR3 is CASSGTSGSYNEQFF. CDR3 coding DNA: TGTGCCAGCAGTGGGACTAGCGGGAGTTACAATGAGCAGTTCTTC.

DNA of the CDR3: TGTGCCAGCAGCGCTGTAGTAGGAGCAACTAATGAAAAACTGTTTTTT. Its translation: CASSAVVGATNEKLFF. The chain uses TRBV9 and TRBJ1-4; no definite D call. CDR1 and CDR2 from the germline V gene are SGDLS and YYNGEE. The ends were cut back, 3 bases at V and 0 bases at J, with 12 bases in the middle. The CDR3 is 16 amino acids.

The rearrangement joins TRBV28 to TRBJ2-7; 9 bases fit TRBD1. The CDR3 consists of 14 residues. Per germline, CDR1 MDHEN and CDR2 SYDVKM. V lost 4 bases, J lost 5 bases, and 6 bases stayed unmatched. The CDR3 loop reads CASSSTGGRNEQYF. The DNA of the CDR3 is TGTGCCAGCAGTTCGACAGGGGGAAGAAACGAGCAGTACTTC.

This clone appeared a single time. CDR3 residues: CASSGSPGNTIYF. The CDR3 region has the DNA TGCGCCAGCAGTGGGAGCCCTGGAAACACCATATATTTT. This chain connects TRBV10-1 to TRBJ1-3; D is undetermined. V gave up 4 bases and J gave up 2 bases, with 6 bases separating them. CDR1 is WNHNN and CDR2 is SYGVQD in the germline V gene (reference sequence). The CDR3 has 13 amino acids.

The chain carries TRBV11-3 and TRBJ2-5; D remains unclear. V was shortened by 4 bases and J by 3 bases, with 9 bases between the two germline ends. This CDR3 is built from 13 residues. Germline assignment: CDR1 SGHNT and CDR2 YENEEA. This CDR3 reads CASSSRGEETQYF. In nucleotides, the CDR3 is TGTGCCAGCAGCTCCCGTGGAGAAGAGACCCAGTACTTC.

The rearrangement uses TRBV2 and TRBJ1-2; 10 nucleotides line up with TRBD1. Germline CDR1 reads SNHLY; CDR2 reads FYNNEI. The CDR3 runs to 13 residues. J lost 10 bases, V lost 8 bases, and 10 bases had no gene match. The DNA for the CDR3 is TGTGCCAGCGCTAAGGGACAGGGGTTGGACTACACCTTC. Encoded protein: CASAKGQGLDYTF.

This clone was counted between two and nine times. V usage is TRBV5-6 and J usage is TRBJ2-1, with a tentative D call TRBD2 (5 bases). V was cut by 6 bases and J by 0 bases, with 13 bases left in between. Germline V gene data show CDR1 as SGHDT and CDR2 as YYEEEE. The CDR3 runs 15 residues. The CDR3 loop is CASTPKRNSYNEQFF. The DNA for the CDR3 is TGTGCCAGCACCCCGAAGCGGAACTCCTACAATGAGCAGTTCTTC.

CDR3 sequence reads: CASSSGGDYEQYF. The CDR3, as DNA: TGTGCCAGCAGTTCAGGGGGCGACTACGAGCAGTACTTC. The rearrangement links TRBV7-2 to TRBJ2-7; 8 positions match TRBD1. The CDR3 runs 13 residues. V lost 6 bases to trimming and J lost 3 bases; unmatched junction nucleotides: 4. Germline values: CDR1 SGHTA, CDR2 FQGNSA.